This T cell receptor (beta chain) stems from a study of identical twins listed by TCRdb under 2016. Some background on the complete study: TCR alpha and beta repertoires from monozygotic twins, unrelated adults of various ages and cord blood were deep-sequenced to test whether fetal clonotypes persist. To rule out contamination, replicate twin experiments were performed at different times with different library preparation protocols. Paper-wide results and their limitations: Because the same donors could not be followed over many years, the conclusions depended on cross-sectional statistical analysis. Invariant T cells such as MAIT and iNKT could partly confound zero-insertion analyses, though diverse VJ usage argued against this for most clonotypes. Fewer insertions were carried by abundant cord blood beta clonotypes; a weaker similar trend was observed in young adult naive repertoires, while no such trend was observed in memory repertoires. In beta out-of-frame sequences, excess twin sharing was weaker, because having fewer shared sequences lowered the signal-to-noise ratio. Compared with coincidental sharing between unrelated individuals, out-of-frame TCR alpha sequences shared between twins showed an excess of sequences with low generation probability. In monozygotic twins, out-of-frame TCR alpha sharing was systematically underestimated by recombination models, although the models agreed with sharing between unrelated individuals.

Every donor was a healthy Caucasian. Three unrelated non-twin adults were also sequenced: a male aged 18 to 30, a male aged 50 to 60 and a female aged 50 to 60. Miltenyi CD45RO+ enrichment and human naive T-cell isolation kits were used to isolate memory (CD45RO+) and naive T cells from PBMC. The library was generated by 5' RACE. Sequenced using an Illumina HiSeq 2000. A universal primer binding site was introduced by template switching, and a unique molecular identifier was present in the final cDNA, enabling accurate counting of TCR cDNA molecules. Specific primers in the conserved constant-segment region were used to synthesize first-strand cDNA for the TCR alpha and beta chains. Each cDNA library was double barcoded, with a SMART-Mk sample barcode plus Illumina barcodes, to control for contamination. TruSeq adapter sequences and Illumina sample barcodes were added in two successive PCR steps. The TCR alpha and beta cDNA libraries were sequenced on the Illumina HiSeq platform using custom primers. The authors' analysis ran thus. MiGEC processed the raw reads to extract unique molecular identifiers, while MiXCR was used to determine the CDR3 positions. Recombination models were inferred per individual with the repgenHMM and IGoR tools using an EM algorithm. The tcR package in R was used for shared clonotype analysis, with sharing normalized by the product of cloneset sizes. To study raw recombination without the effects of thymic and clonal selection, out-of-frame nonproductive sequences were analyzed. The public reads were reprocessed in TCRdb via fastp at Q25 and MiXCR, keeping in-frame beta chains. Identical CDR3 proteins give one entry, which carries the most common genes and DNA. TCRdb assigned the V and J calls; the authors' analysis was not used. This sample is represented by approximately 690,000 distinct CDR3 sequences; 5.5% to 7.5% of them were singletons. The ten largest account for 1.5% to 2% of the sample.

Spanning cysteine to phenylalanine, the CDR3 consists of 15 amino acids. CDR3 DNA is the only sequence kept; it has 45 bases, read in frame from the first base. Unmatched junction bases come to 9, with V trimmed by 6 bases and J by 6 bases. CDR1 is given as SGHTA and CDR2 as FQGNSA, both from the germline V gene. This clonotype was counted a few times. Its antigen is currently not known. Within one base of it there is no much larger clone, and no base qualities were kept. Material: naive T cells sorted from blood. This specimen's cell subset or site label, interpreted: cells isolated with a human naive T-cell isolation kit. The chain is assembled from TRBV7-2 and TRBJ2-1, and 9 junctional nucleotides match TRBD2. The receptor was derived from a man between 18 and 29 years old in good health. At the DNA level, the sequence is TGTGCCAGCAGTTCCAATAGCGGGAGCTTCAATGAGCAGTTCTTC. Translation gives CASSSNSGSFNEQFF.